This is a list of T cell receptor beta chains from one sample in a study of CXCR3-negative and CXCR3-positive naive CD8 T cells. TCRdb processed the 5' RACE reads again and assigns one entry to each CDR3 protein, with no DNA. This sample's table reports about 110,000 distinct CDR3 sequences. The sequenced sample consisted of naive CXCR3+ CD8+ T cells from blood. These TCRs come from a human donor in good health. Some clones in this sample may be carry-over from other donors' samples. Each CDR3 is given with its conserved first and last residue. The order of the fields is V gene, J gene, CDR3 protein.

V gene: TRBV7-3; J gene: TRBJ2-2; CDR3 protein: CASSLGSTSGLETGELFF
V gene: TRBV12-3/TRBV12-4; J gene: TRBJ1-2; CDR3 protein: CASSLTRDRAHYGYTF
V gene: TRBV5-1; J gene: TRBJ2-1; CDR3 protein: CASSFTGGTYNEQFF
V gene: TRBV10-3; J gene: TRBJ2-6; CDR3 protein: CATEGDMSSGANVLTF
V gene: TRBV7-2; J gene: TRBJ2-7; CDR3 protein: CASSLPGGAGDEKYF
V gene: TRBV6-6; J gene: TRBJ2-1; CDR3 protein: CASSPTSAKRFF
V gene: TRBV29-1; J gene: TRBJ2-1; CDR3 protein: CSVEYEDTTYNEQFF
V gene: TRBV20-1; J gene: TRBJ2-5; CDR3 protein: CSARLDEYQETQYF
V gene: TRBV7-8; J gene: TRBJ2-3; CDR3 protein: CASSLVTDSDTQYF
V gene: TRBV6-5; J gene: TRBJ2-7; CDR3 protein: CASSYSTGGPSYEQYF
V gene: TRBV25-1; J gene: TRBJ2-7; CDR3 protein: CASSHPGQINEQYF
V gene: TRBV27; J gene: TRBJ2-5; CDR3 protein: CASSINRDQETQYF
V gene: TRBV11-2; J gene: TRBJ1-5; CDR3 protein: CASSLDGTDSPNQPQHF
V gene: TRBV12-3/TRBV12-4; J gene: TRBJ1-1; CDR3 protein: CASTTVGQGYTEAFF
V gene: TRBV7-6; J gene: TRBJ2-6; CDR3 protein: CASSSLAGEPSGANVLTF
V gene: TRBV11-2; J gene: TRBJ2-1; CDR3 protein: CASSSTFLRPSSYNEQFF
V gene: TRBV11-2; J gene: TRBJ2-3; CDR3 protein: CASSFDTTDTQYF
V gene: TRBV5-1; J gene: TRBJ2-7; CDR3 protein: CASSLEGIPYEQYF
V gene: TRBV11-1; J gene: TRBJ2-1; CDR3 protein: CASSLARPADNEQFF
V gene: TRBV5-4; J gene: TRBJ2-7; CDR3 protein: CASRSSSGGAYEQYF
V gene: TRBV21-1; J gene: TRBJ2-7; CDR3 protein: CASSPSGATYEQYF
V gene: TRBV7-2; J gene: TRBJ2-5; CDR3 protein: CASSLPSGGSETQYF
V gene: TRBV5-1; J gene: TRBJ2-5; CDR3 protein: CASIKENLGTQYF
V gene: TRBV29-1; J gene: TRBJ2-3; CDR3 protein: CSVAGGGGGPADTQYF
V gene: TRBV28; J gene: TRBJ2-7; CDR3 protein: CASSFLPANEQYF
V gene: TRBV13; J gene: TRBJ1-3; CDR3 protein: CASSFGRNSGNTIYF
V gene: TRBV4-2; J gene: TRBJ2-5; CDR3 protein: CASSQEREWVEETQYF
V gene: TRBV27; J gene: TRBJ2-7; CDR3 protein: CASSVTVSYEQYF
V gene: TRBV15; J gene: TRBJ2-3; CDR3 protein: CATSRETLAGGPTDTQYF
V gene: TRBV12-3/TRBV12-4; J gene: TRBJ1-4; CDR3 protein: CASIPSGEINEKLFF
V gene: TRBV7-6; J gene: TRBJ2-5; CDR3 protein: CASSPSGGEETQYF
V gene: TRBV7-3; J gene: TRBJ2-5; CDR3 protein: CASSLTPGLGTSETQYF
V gene: TRBV20-1; J gene: TRBJ2-7; CDR3 protein: CSARKWSSYEQYF
V gene: TRBV29-1; J gene: TRBJ2-1; CDR3 protein: CSVEASSGTWEVEQFF
V gene: TRBV29-1; J gene: TRBJ2-1; CDR3 protein: CSVERVWASGYNEQFF
V gene: TRBV4-3; J gene: TRBJ1-4; CDR3 protein: CASSQDGATNEKLFF
V gene: TRBV11-2; J gene: TRBJ2-1; CDR3 protein: CASSPGGDEQFF
V gene: TRBV13; J gene: TRBJ1-5; CDR3 protein: CASSSGASNQPQHF
V gene: TRBV29-1; J gene: TRBJ1-2; CDR3 protein: CSVVQGGGYTF
V gene: TRBV20-1; J gene: TRBJ2-7; CDR3 protein: CSARDLAGESIYEQYF
V gene: TRBV3-1; J gene: TRBJ2-3; CDR3 protein: CASSLPARTDTQYF
V gene: TRBV19; J gene: TRBJ1-1; CDR3 protein: CASSIAPGDLDRDTEAFF
V gene: TRBV7-6; J gene: TRBJ2-7; CDR3 protein: CASSLDPGTYEQYF
V gene: TRBV7-9; J gene: TRBJ1-2; CDR3 protein: CASSLVLNREKDGYTF
V gene: TRBV7-9; J gene: TRBJ1-5; CDR3 protein: CASSSQNQPQHF
V gene: TRBV28; J gene: TRBJ1-1; CDR3 protein: CASSGGGLEAFF
V gene: TRBV9; J gene: TRBJ2-1; CDR3 protein: CASSPSRAGAEQFF
V gene: TRBV11-2; J gene: TRBJ2-2; CDR3 protein: CASSLGVDRKAGELFF
V gene: TRBV7-9; J gene: TRBJ2-7; CDR3 protein: CASTEGPRVEQYF
V gene: TRBV29-1; J gene: TRBJ1-2; CDR3 protein: CSVVDIGQGVDGYTF
V gene: TRBV9; J gene: TRBJ2-7; CDR3 protein: CASSATGTYEQYF